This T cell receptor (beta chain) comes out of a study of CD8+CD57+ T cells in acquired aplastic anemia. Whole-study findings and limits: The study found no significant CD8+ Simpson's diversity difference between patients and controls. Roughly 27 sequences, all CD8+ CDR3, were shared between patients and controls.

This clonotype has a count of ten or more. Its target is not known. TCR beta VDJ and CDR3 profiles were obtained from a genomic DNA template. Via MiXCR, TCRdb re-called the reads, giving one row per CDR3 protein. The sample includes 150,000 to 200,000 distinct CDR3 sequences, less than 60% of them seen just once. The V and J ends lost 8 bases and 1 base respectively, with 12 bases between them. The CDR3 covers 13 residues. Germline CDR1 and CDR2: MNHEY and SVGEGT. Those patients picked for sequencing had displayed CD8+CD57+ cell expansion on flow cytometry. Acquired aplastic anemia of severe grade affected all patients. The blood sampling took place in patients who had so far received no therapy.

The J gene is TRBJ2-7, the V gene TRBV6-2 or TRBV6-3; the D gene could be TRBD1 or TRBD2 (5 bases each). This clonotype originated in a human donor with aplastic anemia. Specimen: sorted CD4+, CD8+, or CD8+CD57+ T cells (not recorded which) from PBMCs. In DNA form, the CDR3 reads TGTGCCAGCGGCCGGGGCACTTCCTACGAGCAGTACTTC. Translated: CASGRGTSYEQYF.